A selection of T cell receptor beta chains follows, all from one sample in a study of shared clonotypes between healthy human individuals. TCRdb's copy holds only in-frame clones and misses some; the assay was immunoSEQ multiplex PCR. The sample has roughly 650,000 clones, approximately 96% seen once. The source material was naive CD8+ T cells sorted from blood. The receptors shown here come from a woman younger than 45 in good health. Both conserved end residues are part of each CDR3. The D gene is left open where the match is weak. Size is omitted from some rows. Given values are once, few, many or a class for expanded clones.

J	size	D	V	CDR3	DNA
TRBJ2-3	once	NA	TRBV11-2	CASSLDQAPVGLFRTDTQYF	TGTGCCAGCAGCTTAGATCAGGCGCCGGTAGGACTGTTCCGCACAGATACGCAGTATTTT
TRBJ1-3	once	TRBD1	TRBV4-1	CASSQDGQGPWSGNTIYF	TGCGCCAGCAGCCAAGATGGACAGGGGCCGTGGTCTGGAAACACCATATATTTT
TRBJ1-2	NA	NA	TRBV10-2	CASTNGDTTYGYTF	TGCGCCAGCACAAATGGGGACACTACTTATGGCTACACCTTC
TRBJ2-7	NA	TRBD1	TRBV14	CASSQGQGAYEQYF	TGTGCCAGCAGCCAAGGACAGGGGGCTTACGAGCAGTACTTC
TRBJ2-3	NA	TRBD2	TRBV28	CASRTFRWTSGRSTDTQYF	TGTGCCAGCAGGACGTTTAGGTGGACTAGCGGGAGAAGCACAGATACGCAGTATTTT
TRBJ1-5	NA	NA	TRBV7-8	CATARGRASNQPQHF	TGTGCCACAGCCCGAGGACGTGCTAGCAATCAGCCCCAGCATTTT
TRBJ2-1	NA	NA	TRBV11-1	CASSFRDHREYNEQFF	TGTGCCAGCAGCTTCCGGGACCACAGAGAGTACAATGAGCAGTTCTTC
TRBJ2-1	once	NA	TRBV20-1	CSASRGNEQFF	TGCAGTGCTAGTCGAGGCAATGAGCAGTTCTTC
TRBJ2-5	NA	TRBD2	TRBV15	CATSPERLAGGETQYF	TGTGCCACCAGCCCCGAGCGTCTAGCGGGAGGAGAGACCCAGTACTTC
TRBJ2-4	NA	NA	TRBV28	CASTSRESFDIQYF	TGTGCCAGCACTTCGAGGGAATCCTTCGACATTCAGTACTTC
TRBJ1-2	NA	NA	TRBV27	CASRHRDKCCGYTF	TGTGCCAGCAGGCACCGGGACAAGTGCTGCGGCTACACCTTC
TRBJ2-3	NA	NA	TRBV5-6	CASSLVQGTDTQYF	TGTGCCAGCAGCTTGGTGCAGGGCACAGATACGCAGTATTTT
TRBJ2-1	once	NA	TRBV6-5	CASRLHEQFF	TGTGCCAGCCGATTACATGAGCAGTTCTTC
TRBJ2-6	NA	TRBD1	TRBV28	CASSDKTGLDSGANVLTF	TGTGCCAGCAGTGACAAGACAGGGCTCGACTCTGGGGCCAACGTCCTGACTTTC
TRBJ2-3	NA	NA	TRBV15	CATSRVRGHSTDTQYF	TGTGCCACCAGCAGAGTACGCGGACATAGCACAGATACGCAGTATTTT
TRBJ2-1	NA	TRBD1	TRBV19	CASSEQPFWGQGINEQFF	TGTGCCAGTAGTGAACAACCTTTTTGGGGACAGGGTATCAATGAGCAGTTCTTC
TRBJ2-7	NA	NA	TRBV7-6	CASSSGGGQLSYEQYF	TGTGCCAGCAGCTCGGGGGGAGGACAGCTTTCCTACGAGCAGTACTTC
TRBJ2-1	NA	TRBD2	TRBV13	CASSPPGGAVNEQFF	TGTGCCAGCAGCCCCCCGGGGGGGGCGGTTAATGAGCAGTTCTTC
TRBJ2-7	NA	TRBD1	TRBV27	CASSLRDRGYEQYF	TGTGCCAGCAGTCTCCGGGACAGGGGATACGAGCAGTACTTC
TRBJ2-2	NA	NA	TRBV4-1	CASSQGLLTGELFF	TGCGCCAGCAGCCAAGGACTTCTCACCGGGGAGCTGTTTTTT
TRBJ1-1	NA	NA	TRBV6-1	CASSEARLLNTEAFF	TGTGCCAGCAGTGAAGCAAGATTGCTGAACACTGAAGCTTTCTTT
TRBJ1-1	NA	NA	TRBV7-9	CASSHRHMNTEAFF	TGTGCCAGCAGCCACAGGCACATGAACACTGAAGCTTTCTTT
TRBJ1-1	NA	TRBD1	TRBV9	CASSAEGALNTEAFF	TGTGCCAGCAGCGCCGAGGGGGCGTTGAACACTGAAGCTTTCTTT
TRBJ1-1	NA	NA	TRBV28	CASSLYPMAGRNTEAFF	TGTGCCAGCAGTTTATACCCGATGGCAGGGAGAAACACTGAAGCTTTCTTT
TRBJ2-1	once	NA	TRBV4-1	CASSQDAGSYNEQFF	TGCGCCAGCAGCCAAGATGCAGGGTCCTACAATGAGCAGTTCTTC
TRBJ2-2	NA	NA	TRBV19	CASSMAFFPSGELFF	TGTGCCAGTAGTATGGCCTTTTTCCCGTCCGGGGAGCTGTTTTTT
TRBJ1-5	NA	NA	TRBV27	CASSFAADNQPQHF	TGTGCCAGCAGTTTTGCGGCGGATAATCAGCCCCAGCATTTT
TRBJ2-3	once	NA	TRBV7-8	CASRSGRGTDTQYF	TGTGCCAGCCGCTCGGGCCGGGGCACAGATACGCAGTATTTT
TRBJ2-7	NA	NA	TRBV20-1	CSAETYEQYF	TGCAGTGCCGAAACCTACGAGCAGTACTTC
TRBJ2-1	NA	NA	TRBV6-5	CASSQDHYNEQFF	TGTGCCAGCAGCCAGGACCACTACAATGAGCAGTTCTTC
TRBJ2-7	NA	NA	TRBV7-9	CASSPKIYEQYF	TGTGCCAGCAGCCCCAAGATCTACGAGCAGTACTTC